The 17 T cell receptor beta chains given below trace back to one sample, sequenced in a study of CD8+ T cells in alopecia areata. Reverse transcribed after extraction, RNA yielded cDNA as the sequencing template. Here immunoSEQ multiplex PCR was the method, and the copy in TCRdb shows in-frame clones only, minus some. This table holds 150,000 to 200,000 clones, approximately 67% found once. Treatment indicated: oral pan-JAK inhibitor, 5-10 mg twice daily. This sample comprised CD4+ T cells sorted from blood, obtained at approximately week 49, from a patient treated with tofacitinib. Source of these receptors: a human donor with alopecia areata.

The V and J genes are TRBV19 and TRBJ1-5, with 9 bases matching TRBD1. The CDR3 covers 16 residues. From germline, CDR1 is LNHDA and CDR2 SQIVND (reference sequence). V trimming: 6 bases; J trimming: 5 bases; junction bases outside the gene matches: 11. The CDR3 is CASSRGPGQGYQPQHF. The CDR3, as DNA: TGTGCCAGTAGCCGGGGCCCGGGACAGGGATATCAGCCCCAGCATTTT.

J is TRBJ1-2 and V is TRBV4-1; maybe TRBD1 (6 bases). The germline V gene has CDR1 MGHRA and CDR2 YSYEKL. The CDR3 totals 16 residues. V was pared by 0 bases and J by 4 bases, with 15 bases between. The CDR3 is CASSQEAQDSLYGYTF. The CDR3 coding sequence is TGCGCCAGCAGCCAAGAGGCCCAGGACAGCCTCTATGGCTACACCTTC.

The chain recombines TRBV4-2 with TRBJ1-5, with D uncertain. CDR3 length: 13 amino acids. Germline lookup yields CDR1 LGHNA and CDR2 YNFKEQ. V gave up 4 bases and J gave up 7 bases, with 11 bases separating them. The CDR3: CASSPDTLQPQHF. In nucleotides, the CDR3 is TGTGCCAGCAGCCCAGACACCCTACAGCCCCAGCATTTT.

This clone has a count of ten or more. This rearrangement joins TRBV7-2 to TRBJ2-3; the D gene is possibly TRBD2 (7 bases). V lost 7 bases and J 3 bases, leaving 17 bases between the germline ends. The CDR3 covers 15 residues. In germline, CDR1 is SGHTA, CDR2 FQGNSA. DNA for the CDR3: TGTGCCAGCACCCCCGAGGGGGGGCGGACAGATACGCAGTATTTT. Its protein is CASTPEGGRTDTQYF.

This clone was seen a few times. The chain has TRBV9 and TRBJ1-5; 7 nucleotides line up with TRBD1. V shed 4 bases and J 0 bases; nucleotides not matched to a gene: 4. This CDR3 has 15 residues. From germline, CDR1 is SGDLS and CDR2 YYNGEE. Here the CDR3 reads CASSPTGLSNQPQHF. In DNA, the CDR3 is TGTGCCAGCAGCCCGACAGGGCTTAGCAATCAGCCCCAGCATTTT.

The chain combines TRBV7-8 with TRBJ1-2; D uncertain. The V gene's germline CDR1 is SGHVS and CDR2 FQNEAQ. The CDR3 is made up of 12 amino acids. Between the trimmed V and J ends, which lost 1 base and 2 bases, there was a span of 2 bases. CDR3 DNA: TGTGCCAGCAGCTTAGGGAACTATGGCTACACCTTC. It specifies CASSLGNYGYTF.

V gene TRBV5-1 combines with J gene TRBJ2-1; no definite D call. CDR1 and CDR2 (germline): SGHRS, YFSETQ. This CDR3 spans 13 amino acids. With 6 bases removed from V and 5 bases from J, the gap between germline ends came to 12 bases. The CDR3 DNA sequence: TGCGCCAGCACACAACCTGGCGACAATGAGCAGTTCTTC. It translates to CASTQPGDNEQFF. Drawing the rest from reference TRBV5-1 and TRBJ2-1, the complete variable domain is KAGVTQTPRYLIKTRGQQVTLSCSPISGHRSVSWYQQTPGQGLQFLFEYFSETQRNKGNFPGRFSGRQFSNSRSEMNVSTLELGDSALYLCASTQPGDNEQFFGPGTRLTVL.

This clone was seen a single time. This sequence joins TRBV19 and TRBJ2-7; 7 bases match TRBD2. This CDR3 contains 13 residues. Germline V gene lookup returns CDR1 LNHDA and CDR2 SQIVND (reference sequence). V shed 6 bases, J shed 3 bases, and the junction held 5 bases outside the gene matches. The CDR3 bases are TGTGCCAGTAGCGGGGGACTAATCTACGAGCAGTACTTC. This encodes CASSGGLIYEQYF. The whole variable domain, filled in from reference TRBV19 and TRBJ2-7, reads DGGITQSPKYLFRKEGQNVTLSCEQNLNHDAMYWYRQDPGQGLRLIYYSQIVNDFQKGDIAEGYSVSREKKESFPLTVTSAQKNPTAFYLCASSGGLIYEQYFGPGTRLTVT.

J is TRBJ2-5 and V is TRBV19; D unclear. There are 13 residues in the CDR3. Germline-derived CDR1 and CDR2 are LNHDA and SQIVND (reference sequence). V lost 3 bases to trimming and J lost 2 bases, with 7 bases between them. CDR3 DNA: TGTGCCAGTAGTATCGGAACTCAAGAGACCCAGTACTTC. Translating gives CASSIGTQETQYF.

J is TRBJ2-1 and V is TRBV27; D is perhaps TRBD1 (5 bases). The CDR3 covers 13 residues. Germline-derived CDR1 and CDR2 are MNHEY and SMNVEV (reference sequence). Trimming shortened V by 6 bases and J by 5 bases, and 11 bases separated the two germline ends. The CDR3 is CASRGRLDNEQFF. CDR3 bases: TGTGCCAGCAGGGGGCGGCTTGACAATGAGCAGTTCTTC.

The chain combines TRBV4-1 with TRBJ1-2; D gene ambiguous. Germline V gene lookup returns CDR1 MGHRA and CDR2 YSYEKL. V shed 3 bases and J shed 6 bases, with 8 bases lying between them. The CDR3 extends over 12 amino acids. The CDR3 coding sequence is TGCGCCAGCAGCCACCCCATGGATGGCTACACCTTC. This codes for CASSHPMDGYTF.

In nucleotides, the CDR3 is TGCAGCGTCCTTACAGGGTCACTCGACGTTGGCGAAAAACTGTTTTTT. Translated: CSVLTGSLDVGEKLFF. The chain links TRBV29-1 to TRBJ1-4; tentatively, D is TRBD1 (6 bases). The CDR3 runs 16 residues. Trimming removed 6 bases from V and 8 bases from J, with 25 bases in between. The germline gives CDR1 SQVTM, CDR2 ANQGSEA.

This chain joins TRBV2 and TRBJ1-1; 8 positions agree with TRBD1. CDR1 and CDR2 from the germline V gene are SNHLY and FYNNEI. This CDR3 is built from 14 residues. Trimming at V came to 5 bases and at J to 4 bases, leaving 6 bases not matched to a gene. CDR3 sequence: CASSPTGASTEAFF. CDR3 sequence (DNA): TGTGCCAGCAGTCCGACAGGGGCCTCCACTGAAGCTTTCTTT.

This clone was seen only a few times. The V gene is TRBV27, the J gene TRBJ2-4; D is unresolved. Germline V gene sequence: CDR1 MNHEY, CDR2 SMNVEV (reference sequence). Trimming shortened V by 0 bases and J by 8 bases, and 14 bases separated the two germline ends. The CDR3 length is 15 residues. The CDR3 region has the DNA TGTGCCAGCAGTTTATCGGGAAGGTCGAAATACATTCAGTACTTC. Translating gives CASSLSGRSKYIQYF.

The chain recombines TRBV7-2 with TRBJ2-2; D is perhaps TRBD2 (6 bases). Trimming took 4 bases from V and 4 from J, leaving 13 bases between them. The CDR3 loop spans 15 amino acids. CDR1 is SGHTA and CDR2 is FQGNSA in the germline V gene. The CDR3 DNA reads TGTGCCAGCAGCTGGGAGGTTTGGGGCACCGGGGAGCTGTTTTTT. Its protein is CASSWEVWGTGELFF.

The chain employs TRBV27 and TRBJ1-1, with D hard to call. V was shortened by 2 bases and J by 0 bases, with 7 bases between the two germline ends. Germline lookup yields CDR1 MNHEY and CDR2 SMNVEV (reference sequence). The CDR3 loop spans 14 amino acids. The CDR3 loop is CASSLQIMNTEAFF. CDR3 nucleotide sequence: TGTGCCAGCAGTTTACAGATAATGAACACTGAAGCTTTCTTT.

The rearrangement joins TRBV30 to TRBJ1-2; D is perhaps TRBD1 (5 bases). Germline values: CDR1 GTSNPN, CDR2 SVGIG (reference sequence). Trimming took off 1 base at V and 4 bases at J, with 13 bases between the two ends. The CDR3 loop spans 14 amino acids. DNA for the CDR3: TGTGCCTGGAGTGAACCGGGACGGATCTATGGCTACACCTTC. Its protein is CAWSEPGRIYGYTF.